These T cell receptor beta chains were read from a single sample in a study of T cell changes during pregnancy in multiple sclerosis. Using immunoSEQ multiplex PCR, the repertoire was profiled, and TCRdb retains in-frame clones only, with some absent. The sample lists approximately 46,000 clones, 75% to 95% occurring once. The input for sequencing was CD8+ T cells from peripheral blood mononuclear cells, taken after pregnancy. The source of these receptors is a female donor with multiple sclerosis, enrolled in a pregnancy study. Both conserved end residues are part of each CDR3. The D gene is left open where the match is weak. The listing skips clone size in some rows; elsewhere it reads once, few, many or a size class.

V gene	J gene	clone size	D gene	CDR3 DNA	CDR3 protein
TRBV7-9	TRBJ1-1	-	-	TGTGCCAGCGACCCAGGGGATAACACTGAAGCTTTCTTT	CASDPGDNTEAFF
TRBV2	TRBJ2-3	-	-	TGTGCCAGCAGTGAGGGGGCGGGAGACACAGATACGCAGTATTTT	CASSEGAGDTDTQYF
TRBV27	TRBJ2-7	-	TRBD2	TGTGCCAGCAGTCTGCTGTACACTAGCGGGCTGTCCTACGAGCAGTACTTC	CASSLLYTSGLSYEQYF
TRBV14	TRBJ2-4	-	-	TGTGCCAGCAGCCAAGAGGCAGGGTCAAACATTCAGTACTTC	CASSQEAGSNIQYF
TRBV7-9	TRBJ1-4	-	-	TGTGCCAGCAGCTTTGTTCGGACAGCAACTAATGAAAAACTGTTTTTT	CASSFVRTATNEKLFF
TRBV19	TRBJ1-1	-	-	TGTGCCAGTAGTATAGGGGCCAGTTTGAACACTGAAGCTTTCTTT	CASSIGASLNTEAFF
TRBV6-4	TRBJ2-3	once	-	TGTGCCAGCAGTGACTCGATCTATACCACAGATACGCAGTATTTT	CASSDSIYTTDTQYF
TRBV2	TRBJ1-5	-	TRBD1	TGTGCCAGCAGTTTTCTGGGGACAGAGGGGAATCAGCCCCAGCATTTT	CASSFLGTEGNQPQHF
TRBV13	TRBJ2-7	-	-	TGTGCCAGCAGCGTGGGACTTTCCTACGAGCAGTACTTC	CASSVGLSYEQYF
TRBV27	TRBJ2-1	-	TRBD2	TGTGCCTGCTATTCTAGCGGGAGTCATGGGCGAATAGAGCAGTTCTTC	CACYSSGSHGRIEQFF
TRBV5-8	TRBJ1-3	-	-	TGTGCCAGCAGCTTGTACCGCCAGGTTAACTCTGGAAACACCATATATTTT	CASSLYRQVNSGNTIYF
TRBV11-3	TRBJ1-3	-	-	TGTGCCAGCAGCTTAGGATGGCTTTCGGGAAACACCATATATTTT	CASSLGWLSGNTIYF
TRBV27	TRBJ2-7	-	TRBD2	TGTGCCAGCAAGGCTTACACCGAGCGGGAGGCTTACGAGCAGTACTTC	CASKAYTEREAYEQYF
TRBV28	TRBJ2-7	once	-	TGTGCCAGCAGCACCAGCTCCTACGAGCAGTACTTC	CASSTSSYEQYF
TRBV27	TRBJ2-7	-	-	TGTGCCAGCAGTCCCGCTTCCTTAATACATTACGAGCAGTACTTC	CASSPASLIHYEQYF
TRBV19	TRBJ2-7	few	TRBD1	TGTGCCAGTAGTGTCGGGACAGGGTACGAGCAGTACTTC	CASSVGTGYEQYF
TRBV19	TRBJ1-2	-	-	TGTGCCAGTAGCCAGATCTATGGCTACACCTTC	CASSQIYGYTF
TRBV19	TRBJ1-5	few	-	TGTGCCAGTACCTCCGACAGGTCCAATCAGCCCCAGCATTTT	CASTSDRSNQPQHF
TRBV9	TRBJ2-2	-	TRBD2	TGTGCCAGCAGCGCCCGACTAGCGGGGAACACCGGGGAGCTGTTTTTT	CASSARLAGNTGELFF
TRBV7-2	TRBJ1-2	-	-	TGTGCCAGCAGGGGTGGGCAGAATCCGTTAATGTACTATGGCTACACCTTC	CASRGGQNPLMYYGYTF
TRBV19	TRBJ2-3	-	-	TGTGCCAGTAGTATCCCCGCGGAACCTAGCACAGATACGCAGTATTTT	CASSIPAEPSTDTQYF
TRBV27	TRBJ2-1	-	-	TGTGCCAGCAGTTTTACTACCGGAGGGGTCTACAATGAGCAGTTCTTC	CASSFTTGGVYNEQFF
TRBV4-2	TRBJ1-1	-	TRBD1	TGTGCCAGCAGCCAGGAAAACAGGGGGCGAGAGGCTTTCTTT	CASSQENRGREAFF
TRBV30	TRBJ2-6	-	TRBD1	TGTGCCTGGAGTAGGCCGGGACAGGTCTCTGGGGCCAACGTCCTGACTTTC	CAWSRPGQVSGANVLTF
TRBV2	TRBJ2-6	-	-	TGTGCCAGCAGAAAAGGGGACTCTGGGGCCAACGTCCTGACTTTC	CASRKGDSGANVLTF
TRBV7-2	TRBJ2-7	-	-	TGTGCCAGCAGCTTAGAGCGGGCTGGGTACTCCGAGCAGTACTTC	CASSLERAGYSEQYF
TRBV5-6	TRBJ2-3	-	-	TGTGCCAGCAGCTTGGTACCAACCCCTACGCGCACAGATACGCAGTATTTT	CASSLVPTPTRTDTQYF
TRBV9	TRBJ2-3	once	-	TGTGCCAGCAGCGTAGAATACACAGATACGCAGTATTTT	CASSVEYTDTQYF
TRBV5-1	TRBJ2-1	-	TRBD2	TGCGCCAGCGGGACTAGCGGTTACAATGAGCAGTTCTTC	CASGTSGYNEQFF
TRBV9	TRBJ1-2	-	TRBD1	TGTGCCAGCAGCGTAGAATCGGCAGGGGGAGGCTACACCTTC	CASSVESAGGGYTF
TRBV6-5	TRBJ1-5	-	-	TGTGCCAGCAGTTGGTCGGACAGCCCTAATCAGCCCCAGCATTTT	CASSWSDSPNQPQHF
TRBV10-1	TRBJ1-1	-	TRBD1	TGCGCCAGCAGTGGACAGGGGTTCACTGAAGCTTTCTTT	CASSGQGFTEAFF
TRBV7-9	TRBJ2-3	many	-	TGTGCCAGCAGCTTATCAACAGCGGTGGACACAGATACGCAGTATTTT	CASSLSTAVDTDTQYF
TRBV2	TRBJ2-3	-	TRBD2	TGTGCCAGCAGTGAAGGACTAGCGGGAGTGCGTGGAGATACGCAGTATTTT	CASSEGLAGVRGDTQYF
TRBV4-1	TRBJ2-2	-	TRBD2	TGCGCCAGCAACCCCCTGAGCGGGAAGAACACCGGGGAGCTGTTTTTT	CASNPLSGKNTGELFF
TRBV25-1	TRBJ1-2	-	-	TGTGCCAGCAGGGCCACGGGGGACTATGGCTACACCTTC	CASRATGDYGYTF
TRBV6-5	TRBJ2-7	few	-	TGTGCCAGCAGTTACTCCCTGGATAGCGCCTACGAGCAGTACTTC	CASSYSLDSAYEQYF
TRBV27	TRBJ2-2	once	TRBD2	TGTGCCAGCAGTTTGCTTAGCGGGGGGGCCTTTGGCGGGGAGCTGTTTTTT	CASSLLSGGAFGGELFF
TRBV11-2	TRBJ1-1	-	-	TGTGCCAGCAGCTTAGATCTTGGGCGGGAGGCTTTCTTT	CASSLDLGREAFF
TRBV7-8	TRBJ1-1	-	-	TGTGCCAGCAGCTCCGCAGTGGGGGCCACTGAAGCTTTCTTT	CASSSAVGATEAFF
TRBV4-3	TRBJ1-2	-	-	TGCGCCAGCAGCCAAGTACACTCAGGGGTTTCTGGCTATGGCTACACCTTC	CASSQVHSGVSGYGYTF
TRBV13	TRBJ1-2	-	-	TGTGCCAGCAGCCTAGGTGACAGGCCATATGGCTACACCTTC	CASSLGDRPYGYTF